What follows are 22 T cell receptor beta chains derived from one specimen sequenced in a study of cytomegalovirus exposure and HLA in healthy donors. PCR employed 60 Vbeta and 13 Jbeta primers. TCRdb's copy holds only in-frame clones and misses some; the assay was immunoSEQ multiplex PCR. This table holds about 98,000 clones, about four fifths found once. Sequenced input: PBMCs. The receptors here all came from a female donor in good health and CMV-seropositive.

The V and J genes are TRBV18 and TRBJ1-1; TRBD1 agrees at 7 bases. Germline values: CDR1 KGHSH, CDR2 LQKENI. V shed 4 bases and J 1 base; nucleotides not matched to a gene: 6. The CDR3 totals 15 residues. CDR3 protein: CASSLRGKANTEAFF. The DNA of the CDR3 is TGTGCCAGCTCACTCAGGGGGAAAGCGAACACTGAAGCTTTCTTT. Using reference TRBV18 and TRBJ1-1 for the parts outside the CDR3, the full variable domain is NAGVMQNPRHLVRRRGQEARLRCSPMKGHSHVYWYRQLPEEGLKFMVYLQKENIIDESGMPKERFSAEFPKEGPSILRIQQVVRGDSAAYFCASSLRGKANTEAFFGQGTRLTVV.

The V and J genes are TRBV5-1 and TRBJ2-7, with D possibly matching TRBD2 (5 bases). V was trimmed by 2 bases and J by 2 bases, leaving 11 bases between them. The germline CDR1 and CDR2 sequences are SGHRS and YFSETQ. The CDR3 runs 14 residues. In DNA form, the CDR3 reads TGCGCCAGCAGCTTACCGGGATCAACCTACGAGCAGTACTTC. Translating it yields CASSLPGSTYEQYF.

The chain uses TRBV2 and TRBJ1-6; 9 nucleotides line up with TRBD1. Germline V gives CDR1 SNHLY, CDR2 FYNNEI. CDR3 length: 16 residues. Trimming took 6 bases from V and 9 from J; bases not matched to a gene: 12. The CDR3 here is CASRAIGQGKASPLHF. DNA for the CDR3: TGTGCCAGCAGGGCGATCGGACAGGGGAAAGCTTCACCCCTCCACTTT.

V gene TRBV5-4 combines with J gene TRBJ2-7; 7 nucleotides line up with TRBD1. The V segment lost 4 bases and the J segment 0 bases; nucleotides outside the gene matches: 10. The CDR3 covers 16 residues. Germline V gene lookup returns CDR1 SGHNT and CDR2 YYREEE (reference sequence). The CDR3 loop reads CASSPGQVRSSYEQYF. The DNA for the CDR3 is TGTGCCAGCAGCCCCGGACAGGTCCGGAGCTCCTACGAGCAGTACTTC.

This clone was observed a handful of times. The V call is TRBV7-9, the J call TRBJ2-5; 7 bases map to TRBD2. J was trimmed by 2 bases and V by 5 bases; bases with no gene match: 11. The CDR3 length is 16 residues. Germline values: CDR1 SEHNR, CDR2 FQNEAQ (reference sequence). CDR3 loop: CASSPPAGITQETQYF. CDR3 DNA: TGTGCCAGCAGCCCCCCAGCGGGGATCACTCAAGAGACCCAGTACTTC.

V is TRBV30 and J is TRBJ2-7; the match to TRBD2 covers 7 bases. Germline assignment: CDR1 GTSNPN and CDR2 SVGIG (reference sequence). V gave up 0 bases and J gave up 2 bases; unmatched junction bases: 7. The CDR3 extends over 15 amino acids. The CDR3 here is CAWSVQLAVPYEQYF. CDR3 coding DNA: TGTGCCTGGAGTGTACAGCTAGCGGTTCCCTACGAGCAGTACTTC.

Comment on this clone: The sample carries other DNA sequences with the same CDR3. V and J are TRBV2 and TRBJ1-1; 9 bases align to TRBD1. V was clipped by 5 bases and J by 1 base; unmatched bases: 2. Germline V gene data show CDR1 as SNHLY and CDR2 as FYNNEI. This CDR3 spans 14 amino acids. The CDR3 DNA reads TGTGCCAGCAGTTGGACAGGGGAGAACACTGAAGCTTTCTTT. It translates to CASSWTGENTEAFF.

The gene calls are TRBV2 and TRBJ2-1; TRBD1 might be the D (6 bases). V was clipped by 1 base and J by 9 bases, with 22 bases between them. Germline V gene sequence: CDR1 SNHLY, CDR2 FYNNEI. This CDR3 has 17 residues. The CDR3, as DNA: TGTGCCAGCAGTGAAGTCTTAGGGGCCACAGGGACGGGTGAGCAGTTCTTC. Its translation is CASSEVLGATGTGEQFF.

The rearrangement uses TRBV28 and TRBJ2-1; TRBD2 aligns across 12 bases. The J segment lost 0 bases and the V segment lost 7 bases, leaving 7 bases of the junction unmatched. This CDR3 has 17 residues. The germline CDR1 and CDR2 sequences are MDHEN and SYDVKM. The CDR3 nucleotides read TGTGCCAGCATTAAGGGACTAGCGGGCCCCTCCTACAATGAGCAGTTCTTC. This encodes CASIKGLAGPSYNEQFF.

The chain links TRBV18 to TRBJ1-1; D not resolved. Trimming took 1 base from V and 5 from J, leaving 5 bases between them. This CDR3 spans 12 amino acids. CDR1 is KGHSH and CDR2 is LQKENI in the germline V gene. Here the CDR3 reads CASSPQETEAFF. CDR3 coding DNA: TGTGCCAGCTCACCACAGGAGACTGAAGCTTTCTTT.

This clone was recorded once. The chain is built from TRBV19 and TRBJ2-2; a possible D gene is TRBD2 (5 bases). V gave up 1 base and J gave up 7 bases, with 10 bases separating them. The CDR3 covers 14 residues. Germline CDR1 and CDR2: LNHDA and SQIVND (reference sequence). The CDR3 loop reads CASSIADRGGELFF. The CDR3 DNA follows: TGTGCCAGTAGTATAGCGGACCGGGGCGGGGAGCTGTTTTTT.

The V and J genes are TRBV7-9 and TRBJ1-4; D ambiguous. Trimming removed 5 bases at V and 8 bases at J, with 12 bases between. CDR1 and CDR2 from the germline V gene are SEHNR and FQNEAQ (reference sequence). The CDR3 contains 13 residues. The CDR3 protein is CASSPTSGEKLFF. As DNA, the CDR3 is TGTGCCAGCAGCCCCACGTCGGGGGAAAAACTGTTTTTT. The full variable domain, in which reference TRBV7-9 and TRBJ1-4 provide the parts outside the CDR3, is DTGVSQNPRHKITKRGQNVTFRCDPISEHNRLYWYRQTLGQGPEFLTYFQNEAQLEKSRLLSDRFSAERPKGSFSTLEIQRTEQGDSAMYLCASSPTSGEKLFFGSGTQLSVL.

A few counts support this clone. The V gene is TRBV2, the J gene TRBJ1-1; 12 positions match TRBD1. With V trimmed by 0 bases and J by 2 bases, 7 bases remained unmatched. The CDR3 runs to 18 residues. The germline V gene encodes CDR1 SNHLY and CDR2 FYNNEI. The CDR3, as DNA: TGTGCCAGCAGTGAAGCGCGGGACAGGGGGCAGAAAAACACTGAAGCTTTCTTT. Its protein is CASSEARDRGQKNTEAFF. Complete variable domain (other parts from reference TRBV2 and TRBJ1-1): EPEVTQTPSHQVTQMGQEVILRCVPISNHLYFYWYRQILGQKVEFLVSFYNNEISEKSEIFDDQFSVERPDGSNFTLKIRSTKLEDSAMYFCASSEARDRGQKNTEAFFGQGTRLTVV.

The chain carries TRBV27 and TRBJ1-1; D not resolved. CDR1 MNHEY and CDR2 SMNVEV come from the germline V gene (reference sequence). The CDR3 is made up of 14 amino acids. Between the trimmed V and J ends, which lost 4 bases and 0 bases, there was a span of 9 bases. The CDR3, as DNA: TGTGCCAGCAGTTCTCCGGGGATGAACACTGAAGCTTTCTTT. This translates into CASSSPGMNTEAFF.

There are a few counts of this clone. This rearrangement joins TRBV5-1 to TRBJ2-7; possible D gene TRBD2, 6 bases. The CDR3 sequence is 14 residues long. V was trimmed by 2 bases and J by 2 bases, leaving 11 bases between them. The germline gives CDR1 SGHRS, CDR2 YFSETQ. The CDR3 nucleotides read TGCGCCAGCAGCTTTGGTGGAGGGCCCTACGAGCAGTACTTC. It is translated as CASSFGGGPYEQYF.

This rearrangement joins TRBV28 to TRBJ2-3, with 10 positions matching TRBD1. The junction had 27 bases not matched to a gene; V was cut back by 4 bases and J by 2 bases. CDR1 and CDR2 (germline): MDHEN, SYDVKM. CDR3 length: 23 residues. CDR3 in DNA: TGTGCCAGCAGTTATTCTTACGAATACCCGATCAGGGGACAGGGGTCTAACACAGATACGCAGTATTTT. Translation: CASSYSYEYPIRGQGSNTDTQYF.

V usage is TRBV10-1 and J usage is TRBJ1-3; TRBD1 might be the D (5 bases). The CDR3 runs 13 residues. With 4 bases removed from V and 2 bases from J, the gap between germline ends came to 6 bases. Germline V CDR1 and CDR2: WNHNN, SYGVQD (reference sequence). CDR3 sequence reads: CASSARAGNTIYF. CDR3 nucleotides: TGCGCCAGCAGTGCCAGGGCTGGAAACACCATATATTTT.

The CDR3 loop is CASSVGQDSGNTIYF. The CDR3 DNA follows: TGTGCCAGCAGCGTAGGGCAGGACTCTGGAAACACCATATATTTT. The chain couples TRBV9 to TRBJ1-3, with D unclear. Germline CDR1 and CDR2: SGDLS and YYNGEE. The CDR3 is 15 residues long. The ends were cut back, 0 bases at V and 0 bases at J, with 7 bases in the middle.

This clone was observed a few times. The chain is built from TRBV29-1 and TRBJ2-1; 8 bases are shared with TRBD2. Germline CDR1 SQVTM, CDR2 ANQGSEA. CDR3 length: 15 residues. Unmatched junction bases numbered 9, after V lost 8 bases and J lost 0 bases. The CDR3 DNA sequence: TGCAGCTATGCGGGGGGCCCCATCTCCTACAATGAGCAGTTCTTC. Residues: CSYAGGPISYNEQFF.

This clone occurred a few times. This chain links TRBV6-6 with TRBJ2-7; the D gene is possibly TRBD1 (6 bases). Germline assignment: CDR1 MNHNY and CDR2 SVGAGI (reference sequence). The CDR3 covers 12 residues. The V end was cut by 7 bases, the J end by 3 bases, with 10 bases between. The CDR3 here is CASMGQIYEQYF. CDR3 nucleotides: TGTGCCAGCATGGGACAAATCTACGAGCAGTACTTC.

The J gene is TRBJ2-7, the V gene TRBV5-6; a weak D match, TRBD1 (6 bases). Between the trimmed V and J ends, which lost 5 bases and 3 bases, there was a span of 21 bases. The CDR3 totals 16 residues. Per germline, CDR1 SGHDT and CDR2 YYEEEE. The CDR3 loop reads CASRYQTGYPNYEQYF. The CDR3 region has the DNA TGTGCCAGCAGATACCAGACAGGATACCCGAACTACGAGCAGTACTTC.

The chain carries TRBV6-4 and TRBJ2-3; D possibly corresponds to TRBD1 (5 bases). CDR3 length equals 15 residues. The germline V and J ends were trimmed by 4 bases and 2 bases, with 13 bases remaining between them. The germline gives CDR1 MRHNA, CDR2 SNTAGT. This chain's CDR3 is CASSGGITPTDTQYF. CDR3 DNA sequence: TGTGCCAGCAGTGGGGGCATCACCCCCACAGATACGCAGTATTTT.